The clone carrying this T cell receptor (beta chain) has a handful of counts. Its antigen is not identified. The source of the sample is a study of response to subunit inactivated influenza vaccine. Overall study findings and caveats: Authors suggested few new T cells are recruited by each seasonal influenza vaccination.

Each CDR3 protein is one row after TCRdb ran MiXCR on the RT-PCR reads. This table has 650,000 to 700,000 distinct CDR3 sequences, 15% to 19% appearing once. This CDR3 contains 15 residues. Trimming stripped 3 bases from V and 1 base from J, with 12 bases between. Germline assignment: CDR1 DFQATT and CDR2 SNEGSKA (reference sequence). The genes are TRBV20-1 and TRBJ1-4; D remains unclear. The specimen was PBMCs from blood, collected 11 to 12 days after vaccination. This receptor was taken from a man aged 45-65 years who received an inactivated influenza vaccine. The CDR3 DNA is TGCAGTGCTAGTGACCCTAGTGGAACTAATGAAAAACTGTTTTTT. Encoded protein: CSASDPSGTNEKLFF.